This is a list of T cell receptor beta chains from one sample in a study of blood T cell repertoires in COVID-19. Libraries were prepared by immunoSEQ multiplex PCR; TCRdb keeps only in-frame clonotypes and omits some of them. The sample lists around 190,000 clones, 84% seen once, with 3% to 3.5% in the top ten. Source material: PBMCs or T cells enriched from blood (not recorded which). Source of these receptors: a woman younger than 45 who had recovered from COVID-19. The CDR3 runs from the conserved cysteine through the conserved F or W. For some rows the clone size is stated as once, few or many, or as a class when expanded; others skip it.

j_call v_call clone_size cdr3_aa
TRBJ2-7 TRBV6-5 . CASSYSGSSYEQYF
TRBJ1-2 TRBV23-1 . CASSQPSCTNGYTF
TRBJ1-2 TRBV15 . CATSAGGYGYTF
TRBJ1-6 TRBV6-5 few CASSYETGLLASPLHF
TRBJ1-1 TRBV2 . CASTTDGGRTEAFF
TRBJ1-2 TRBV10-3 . CAISDPGQGGGYTF
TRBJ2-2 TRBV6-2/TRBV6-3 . CASSYGGASGELFF
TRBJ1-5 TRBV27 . CASRRSAGTSNQPQHF
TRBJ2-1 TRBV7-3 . CASSLGTSGDSEQFF
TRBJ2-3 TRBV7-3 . CASSLLAGAQGDTQYF
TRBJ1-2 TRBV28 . CASSPTGTGGDYSYTF
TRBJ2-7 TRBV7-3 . CASSQGAGGTYEQYF
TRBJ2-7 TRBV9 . CASSVVPSSYEQYF
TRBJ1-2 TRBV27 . CASSSLDRESNYGYTF
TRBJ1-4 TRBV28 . CASSPDRVGEKLFF
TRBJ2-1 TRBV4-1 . CASSQDRGGFDEQFF
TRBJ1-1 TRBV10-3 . CAISDKDRGRTEAFF
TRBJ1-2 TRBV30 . CAFQEGYKKFYGYTF
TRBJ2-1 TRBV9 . CASSVGLLTTEEQFF
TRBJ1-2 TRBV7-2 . CASSPFRTGQNYGYTF
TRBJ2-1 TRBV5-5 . CASSLAGDSLYEQFF
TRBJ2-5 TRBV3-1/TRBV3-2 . CASSPSLVGREHETQYF
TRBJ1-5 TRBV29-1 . CSVSGGSSNQPQHF
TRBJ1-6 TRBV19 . CASSTGQDYRSPLHF
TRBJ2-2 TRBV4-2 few CASTPVTSGGLGVAGELFF
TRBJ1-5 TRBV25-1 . CASSATGGVKPQHF
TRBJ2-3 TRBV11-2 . CASSRGWLAGGEDTQYF
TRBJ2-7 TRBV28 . CASSFFPKPGQVLYEQYF
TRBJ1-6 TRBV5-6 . CASSQDGRTNSPLHF
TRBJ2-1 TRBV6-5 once CASSLGGGSHNEQFF
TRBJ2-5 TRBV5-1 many CASSLALPTSGMETQYF
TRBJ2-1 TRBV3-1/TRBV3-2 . CASSQWASHNEQFF
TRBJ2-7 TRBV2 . CASRIRPGDDDSSYEQYF
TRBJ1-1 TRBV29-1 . CSVEEIGAGAFF
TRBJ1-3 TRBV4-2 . CASSQDGEGLISGNTIYF
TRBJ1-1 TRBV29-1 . CSAQGAGTEAFF
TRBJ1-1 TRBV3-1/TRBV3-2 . CASSWDRVAFF
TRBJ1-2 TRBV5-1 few CASSLASGVNYGYTF
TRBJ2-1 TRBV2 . CASIFLSPTRDEQFF